Sequencing of this T cell receptor beta chain was carried out in a study of blood T cell repertoires in COVID-19. Study in general: COVID-19 samples from acute and convalescent phases originated in the United States, Italy and Spain.

This CDR3 has 14 residues. CDR1 and CDR2 (germline): KGHDR, SFDVKD. Trimming left V 5 bases short and J 6 bases short, with 12 bases between. Enrolled through a virtual design, the participants were between roughly 18 and 95 years of age and came from fewer than 30 US areas. In the original analysis: Reference gene primer amplification gave nucleated cell count estimates. Assay used: immunoSEQ multiplex PCR; TCRdb lists only in-frame clones, some missing. The D gene and trimming were derived from the DNA, and the V and J assignments and clone size from that table. The data hold 270,000 or so clones, with 80% to 90% observed a single time.

The sequence came from a woman aged 30 to 39 with acute COVID-19. The gene calls are TRBV24-1 and TRBJ2-2; D gene uncertain. Sequences were obtained from PBMCs or T cells enriched from blood (not recorded which). DNA of the CDR3: TGTGCCACCAGTGCTCAACCTATGGCCGGGGAGCTGTTTTTT. It encodes CATSAQPMAGELFF.